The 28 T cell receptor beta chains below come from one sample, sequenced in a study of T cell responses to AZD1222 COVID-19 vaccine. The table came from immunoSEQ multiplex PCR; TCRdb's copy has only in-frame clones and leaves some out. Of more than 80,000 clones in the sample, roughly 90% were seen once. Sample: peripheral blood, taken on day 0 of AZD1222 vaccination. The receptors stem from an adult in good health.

The DNA for the CDR3 is TGTGCCAGCAGCTTGGGACAGGTAGCCGATCAGCCCCAGCATTTT. Amino acids: CASSLGQVADQPQHF. The chain has TRBV5-8 and TRBJ1-5; maybe TRBD1 (6 bases). Germline V gene data show CDR1 as SGHTS and CDR2 as YDEGEE. Trimming left V 0 bases short and J 5 bases short, with 12 bases between. CDR3 size: 15 residues.

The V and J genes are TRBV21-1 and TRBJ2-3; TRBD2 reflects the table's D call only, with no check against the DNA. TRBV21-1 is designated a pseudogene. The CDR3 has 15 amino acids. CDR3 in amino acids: CASSTSGRGRDTQYF. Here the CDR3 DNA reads TGTGCCAGCAGTACTAGCGGGAGAGGCAGAGATACGCAGTATTTT.

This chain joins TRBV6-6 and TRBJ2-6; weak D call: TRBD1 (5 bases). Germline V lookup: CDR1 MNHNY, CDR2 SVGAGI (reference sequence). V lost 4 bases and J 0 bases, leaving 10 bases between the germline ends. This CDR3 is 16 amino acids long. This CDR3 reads CASSSRQSSGANVLTF. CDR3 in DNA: TGTGCCAGCAGTTCGCGACAGAGCTCTGGGGCCAACGTCCTGACTTTC.

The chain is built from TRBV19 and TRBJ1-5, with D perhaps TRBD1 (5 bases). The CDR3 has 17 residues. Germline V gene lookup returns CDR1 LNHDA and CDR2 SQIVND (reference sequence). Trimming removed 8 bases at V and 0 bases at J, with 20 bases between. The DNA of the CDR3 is TGTGCCAGTCTCCCAAGACCCGGGGCAGTTAGCAATCAGCCCCAGCATTTT. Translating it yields CASLPRPGAVSNQPQHF. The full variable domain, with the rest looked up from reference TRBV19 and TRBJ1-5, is DGGITQSPKYLFRKEGQNVTLSCEQNLNHDAMYWYRQDPGQGLRLIYYSQIVNDFQKGDIAEGYSVSREKKESFPLTVTSAQKNPTAFYLCASLPRPGAVSNQPQHFGDGTRLSIL.

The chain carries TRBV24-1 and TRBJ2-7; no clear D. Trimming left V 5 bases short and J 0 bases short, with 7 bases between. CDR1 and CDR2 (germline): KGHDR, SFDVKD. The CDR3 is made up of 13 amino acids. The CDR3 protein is CATSGANSYEQYF. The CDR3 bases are TGTGCCACCAGTGGGGCGAACTCCTACGAGCAGTACTTC.

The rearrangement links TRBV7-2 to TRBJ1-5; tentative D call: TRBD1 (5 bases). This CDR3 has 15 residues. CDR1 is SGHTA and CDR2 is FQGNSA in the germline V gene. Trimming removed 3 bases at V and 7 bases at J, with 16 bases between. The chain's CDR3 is CASSLGRGVGQPQHF. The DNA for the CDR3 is TGTGCCAGCAGCTTGGGAAGGGGTGTAGGGCAGCCCCAGCATTTT.

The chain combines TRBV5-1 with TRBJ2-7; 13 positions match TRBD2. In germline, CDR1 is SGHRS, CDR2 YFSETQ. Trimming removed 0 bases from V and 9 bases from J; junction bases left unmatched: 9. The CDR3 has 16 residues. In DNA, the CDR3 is TGCGCCAGCAGCTTGGCCCCGGGACTAGCGGGACAGGGGCAGTACTTC. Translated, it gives CASSLAPGLAGQGQYF.

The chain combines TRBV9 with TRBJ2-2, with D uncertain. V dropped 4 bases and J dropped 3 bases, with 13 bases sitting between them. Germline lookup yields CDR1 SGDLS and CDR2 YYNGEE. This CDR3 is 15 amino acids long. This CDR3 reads CASSRIPADTGELFF. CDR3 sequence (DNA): TGTGCCAGCAGCCGTATCCCCGCAGACACCGGGGAGCTGTTTTTT.

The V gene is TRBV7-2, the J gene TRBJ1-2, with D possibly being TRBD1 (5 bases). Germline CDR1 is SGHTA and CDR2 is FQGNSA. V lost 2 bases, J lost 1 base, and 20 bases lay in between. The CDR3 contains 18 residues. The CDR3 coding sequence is TGTGCCAGCAGCTTAATCCGCCGGACCCGGGACCTTAACTATGGCTACACCTTC. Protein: CASSLIRRTRDLNYGYTF. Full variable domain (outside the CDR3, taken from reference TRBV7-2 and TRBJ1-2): GAGVSQSPSNKVTEKGKDVELRCDPISGHTALYWYRQSLGQGLEFLIYFQGNSAPDKSGLPSDRFSAERTGGSVSTLTIQRTQQEDSAVYLCASSLIRRTRDLNYGYTFGSGTRLTVV.

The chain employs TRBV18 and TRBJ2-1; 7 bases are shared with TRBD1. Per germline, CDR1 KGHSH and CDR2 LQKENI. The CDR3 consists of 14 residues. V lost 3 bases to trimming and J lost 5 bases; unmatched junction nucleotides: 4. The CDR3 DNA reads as TGTGCCAGCTCACCGGGACAGATAAACAATGAGCAGTTCTTC. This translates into CASSPGQINNEQFF. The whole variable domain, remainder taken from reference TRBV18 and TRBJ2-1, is NAGVMQNPRHLVRRRGQEARLRCSPMKGHSHVYWYRQLPEEGLKFMVYLQKENIIDESGMPKERFSAEFPKEGPSILRIQQVVRGDSAAYFCASSPGQINNEQFFGPGTRLTVL.

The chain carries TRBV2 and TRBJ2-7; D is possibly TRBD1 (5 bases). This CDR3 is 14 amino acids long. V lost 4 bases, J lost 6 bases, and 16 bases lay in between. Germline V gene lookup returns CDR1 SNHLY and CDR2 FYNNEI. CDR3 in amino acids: CASSVGAPLSEQYF. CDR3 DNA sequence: TGTGCCAGCAGTGTTGGGGCACCGCTGTCCGAGCAGTACTTC.

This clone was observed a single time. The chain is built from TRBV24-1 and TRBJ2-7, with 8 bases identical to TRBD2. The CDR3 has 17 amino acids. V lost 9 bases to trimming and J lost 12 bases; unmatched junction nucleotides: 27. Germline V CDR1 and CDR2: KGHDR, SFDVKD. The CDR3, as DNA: TGTGCCACCCCCCAGGTTGACCAGCGGGGGCCTGTTCCGGGGCTGTACTTC. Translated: CATPQVDQRGPVPGLYF.

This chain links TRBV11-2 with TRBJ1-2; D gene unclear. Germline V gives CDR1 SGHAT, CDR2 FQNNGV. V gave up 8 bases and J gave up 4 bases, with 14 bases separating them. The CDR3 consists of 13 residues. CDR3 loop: CASAWSEGYGYTF. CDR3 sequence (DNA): TGTGCCAGCGCTTGGAGCGAGGGCTATGGCTACACCTTC.

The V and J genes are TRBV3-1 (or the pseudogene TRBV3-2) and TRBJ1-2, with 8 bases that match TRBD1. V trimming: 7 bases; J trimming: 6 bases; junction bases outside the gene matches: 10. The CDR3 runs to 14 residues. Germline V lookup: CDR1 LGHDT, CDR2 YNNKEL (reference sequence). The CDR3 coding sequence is TGTGCCAGCAACCAGGCAGGGGGCTTCGATGGCTACACCTTC. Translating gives CASNQAGGFDGYTF.

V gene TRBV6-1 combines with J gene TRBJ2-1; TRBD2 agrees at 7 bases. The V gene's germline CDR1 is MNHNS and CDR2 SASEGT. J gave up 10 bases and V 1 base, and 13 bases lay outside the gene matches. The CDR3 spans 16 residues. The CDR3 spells CASSEGLGAGYGEQFF. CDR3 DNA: TGTGCCAGCAGTGAAGGCCTCGGAGCGGGGTATGGGGAGCAGTTCTTC.

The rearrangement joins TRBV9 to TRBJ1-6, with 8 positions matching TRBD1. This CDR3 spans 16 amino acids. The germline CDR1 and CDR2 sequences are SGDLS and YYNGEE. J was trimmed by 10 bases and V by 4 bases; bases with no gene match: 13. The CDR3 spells CASSLRTGQWGSPLHF. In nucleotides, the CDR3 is TGTGCCAGCAGCTTACGGACAGGGCAATGGGGGTCACCCCTCCACTTT.

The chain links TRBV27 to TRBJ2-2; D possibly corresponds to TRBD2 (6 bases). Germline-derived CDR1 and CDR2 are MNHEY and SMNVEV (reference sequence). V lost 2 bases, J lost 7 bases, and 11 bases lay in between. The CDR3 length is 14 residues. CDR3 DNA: TGTGCCAGCAGTTTACGGCGGGAAGACGGGGAGCTGTTTTTT. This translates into CASSLRREDGELFF.

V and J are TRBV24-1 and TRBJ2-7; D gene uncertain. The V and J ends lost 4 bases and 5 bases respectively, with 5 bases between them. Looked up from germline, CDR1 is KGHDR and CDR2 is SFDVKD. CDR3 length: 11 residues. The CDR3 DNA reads TGTGCCACCAGTGACCGCCACGAGCAGTACTTC. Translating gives CATSDRHEQYF.

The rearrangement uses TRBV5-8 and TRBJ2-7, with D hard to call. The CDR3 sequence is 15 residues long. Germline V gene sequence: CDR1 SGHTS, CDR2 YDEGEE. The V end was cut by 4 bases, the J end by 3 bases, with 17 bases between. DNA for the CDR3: TGTGCCAGCAGCCCTGGCTCTCCTCCTAGCTACGAGCAGTACTTC. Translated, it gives CASSPGSPPSYEQYF.

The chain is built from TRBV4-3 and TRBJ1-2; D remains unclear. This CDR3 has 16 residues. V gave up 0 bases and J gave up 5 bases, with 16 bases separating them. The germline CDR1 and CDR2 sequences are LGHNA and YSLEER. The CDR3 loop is CASSQDEGRRRYGYTF. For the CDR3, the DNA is TGCGCCAGCAGCCAAGATGAGGGCCGTAGACGGTATGGCTACACCTTC.

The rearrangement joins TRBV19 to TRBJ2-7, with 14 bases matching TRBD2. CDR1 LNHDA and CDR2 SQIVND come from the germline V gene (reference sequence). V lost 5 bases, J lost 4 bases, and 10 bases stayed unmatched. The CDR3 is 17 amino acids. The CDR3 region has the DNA TGTGCCAGTAGTTCTCCGGGACTAGCGGGAGATGGGTACGAGCAGTACTTC. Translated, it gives CASSSPGLAGDGYEQYF.

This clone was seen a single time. This CDR3 is CASSSGQGNEQYF. Written as DNA, the CDR3 is TGTGCCAGCAGTTCCGGACAGGGTAACGAGCAGTACTTC. J is TRBJ2-7 and V is TRBV27; 8 bases agree with TRBD1. The CDR3 extends over 13 amino acids. Germline V gene lookup returns CDR1 MNHEY and CDR2 SMNVEV (reference sequence). Unmatched junction bases numbered 4, after V lost 4 bases and J lost 5 bases.

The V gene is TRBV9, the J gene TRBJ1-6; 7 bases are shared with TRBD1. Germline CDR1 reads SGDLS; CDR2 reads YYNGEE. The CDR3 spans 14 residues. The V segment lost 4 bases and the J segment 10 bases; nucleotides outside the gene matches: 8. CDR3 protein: CASSPRGDWSPLHF. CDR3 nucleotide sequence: TGTGCCAGCAGCCCCAGGGGGGATTGGTCACCCCTCCACTTT.

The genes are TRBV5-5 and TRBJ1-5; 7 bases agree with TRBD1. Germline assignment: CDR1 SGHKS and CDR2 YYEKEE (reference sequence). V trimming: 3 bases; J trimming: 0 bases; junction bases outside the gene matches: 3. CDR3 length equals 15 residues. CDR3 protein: CASSSGTASNQPQHF. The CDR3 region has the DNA TGTGCCAGCAGCTCCGGGACAGCTAGCAATCAGCCCCAGCATTTT.

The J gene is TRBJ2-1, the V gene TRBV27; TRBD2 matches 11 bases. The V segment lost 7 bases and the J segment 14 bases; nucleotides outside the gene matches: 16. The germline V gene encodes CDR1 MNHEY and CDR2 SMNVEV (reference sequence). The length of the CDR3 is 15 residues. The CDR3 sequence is CASKGTSGSPLHEFF. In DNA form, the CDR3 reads TGTGCCAGCAAGGGAACTAGCGGGAGTCCACTCCATGAGTTCTTC.

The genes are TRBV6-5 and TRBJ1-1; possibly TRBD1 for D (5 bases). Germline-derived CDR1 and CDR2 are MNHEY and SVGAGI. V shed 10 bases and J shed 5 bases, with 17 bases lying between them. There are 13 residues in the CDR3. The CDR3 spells CATGLRGGTEAFF. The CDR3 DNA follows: TGTGCCACGGGACTCCGGGGCGGGACTGAAGCTTTCTTT.

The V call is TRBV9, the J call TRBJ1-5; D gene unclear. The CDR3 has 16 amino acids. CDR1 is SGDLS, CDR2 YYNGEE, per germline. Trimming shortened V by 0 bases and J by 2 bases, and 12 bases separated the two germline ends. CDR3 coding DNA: TGTGCCAGCAGCGTAGGCGTGGGTCCGGGCAATCAGCCCCAGCATTTT. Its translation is CASSVGVGPGNQPQHF.

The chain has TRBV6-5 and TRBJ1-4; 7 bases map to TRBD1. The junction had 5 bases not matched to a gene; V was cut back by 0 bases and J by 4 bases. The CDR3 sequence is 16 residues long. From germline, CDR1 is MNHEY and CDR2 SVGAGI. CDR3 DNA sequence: TGTGCCAGCAGTTACTCTACAGGGGCCGATAATGAAAAACTGTTTTTT. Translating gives CASSYSTGADNEKLFF.